This TCR beta chain was identified during a study of shared T cell receptors in the human thymus. There are 19 residues in the CDR3. Germline CDR1 GTSNPN, CDR2 SVGIG (reference sequence). V lost 0 bases, J lost 1 base, and 11 bases stayed unmatched. Generated by immunoSEQ multiplex PCR, the TCRdb table keeps only in-frame clones and is missing some. The sample contains over 650,000 clones, approximately 89% of which appear only once. Separately, the same data were catalogued under a study of human thymus T cells.

The material sequenced was thymocytes. V usage is TRBV30 and J usage is TRBJ1-5; the match to TRBD1 covers 11 bases. The receptor was isolated from a boy under three years old with a congenital heart defect. The CDR3 spells CAWSVRGQGDLSSNQPQHF. As DNA, the CDR3 is TGTGCCTGGAGTGTACGGGGACAGGGGGATTTGTCCAGCAATCAGCCCCAGCATTTT.